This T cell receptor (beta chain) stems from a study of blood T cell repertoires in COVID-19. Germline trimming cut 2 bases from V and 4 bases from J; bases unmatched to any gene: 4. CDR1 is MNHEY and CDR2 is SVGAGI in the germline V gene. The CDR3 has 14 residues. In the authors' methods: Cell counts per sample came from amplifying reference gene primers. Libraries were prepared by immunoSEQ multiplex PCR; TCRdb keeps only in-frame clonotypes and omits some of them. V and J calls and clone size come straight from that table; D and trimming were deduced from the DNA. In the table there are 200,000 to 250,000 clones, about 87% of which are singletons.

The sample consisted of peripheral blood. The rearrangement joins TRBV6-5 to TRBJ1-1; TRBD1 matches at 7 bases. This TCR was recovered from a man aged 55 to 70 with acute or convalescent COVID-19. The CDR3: CASSYLRQGTEAFF. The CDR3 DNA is TGTGCCAGCAGTTACCTCAGACAGGGCACTGAAGCTTTCTTT.